One and the same sample provided the 10 T cell receptor beta chains below, sequenced in a study of blood T cell repertoires in COVID-19. Sequenced by immunoSEQ multiplex PCR; TCRdb stores in-frame clones only, minus some. The repertoire holds over 200,000 clones, with about 93% as singletons. The sequenced material came from peripheral blood. The receptors were sampled from a man aged 55 to 69 with COVID-19, enrolled during active disease.

The chain combines TRBV12-5 with TRBJ2-1, with 10 bases that match TRBD1. Per the germline V gene, CDR1 is LGHNT and CDR2 is FRNRAP. The CDR3 sequence is 16 residues long. With 1 base clipped from V and 2 bases from J, the junction kept 2 bases outside the gene matches. DNA of the CDR3: TGTGCTAGTGGTTTGGGACAGGGGGCGGCCTACAATGAGCAGTTCTTC. Amino acids: CASGLGQGAAYNEQFF. The full variable domain, in which reference TRBV12-5 and TRBJ2-1 provide the parts outside the CDR3, is DARVTQTPRHKVTEMGQEVTMRCQPILGHNTVFWYRQTMMQGLELLAYFRNRAPLDDSGMPKDRFSAEMPDATLATLKIQPSEPRDSAVYFCASGLGQGAAYNEQFFGPGTRLTVL.

The chain links TRBV4-3 to TRBJ1-3; weak D call: TRBD1 (5 bases). CDR3 size: 15 residues. Looked up from germline, CDR1 is LGHNA and CDR2 is YSLEER. The V end lost 0 bases, the J end lost 6 bases, and 12 bases lay between the germline ends. The CDR3 sequence is CASSQDKGIINTIYF. CDR3 coding DNA: TGCGCCAGCAGCCAAGACAAGGGGATTATAAACACCATATATTTT.

The chain carries TRBV11-2 and TRBJ1-3, with TRBD1 matching over 7 bases. CDR3 length: 15 residues. CDR1 is SGHAT and CDR2 is FQNNGV in the germline V gene. The ends lost 5 bases at V and 0 bases at J; junction bases unmatched: 4. CDR3 loop: CASSIRQGSGNTIYF. CDR3 in DNA: TGTGCCAGCAGCATTCGACAGGGCTCTGGAAACACCATATATTTT.

This chain connects TRBV6-5 to TRBJ2-7, with D maybe TRBD2 (6 bases). The V end lost 6 bases, the J end lost 7 bases, and 13 bases lay between the germline ends. The CDR3 runs to 12 residues. Germline-derived CDR1 and CDR2 are MNHEY and SVGAGI. CDR3 amino acids: CASRAAAGEQYF. CDR3 nucleotides: TGTGCCAGCAGGGCCGCGGCGGGGGAGCAGTACTTC.

The chain joins TRBV7-9 to TRBJ2-3; 11 bases match TRBD2. This CDR3 region has 16 residues. V gave up 3 bases and J gave up 1 base; unmatched junction bases: 3. The germline V gene encodes CDR1 SEHNR and CDR2 FQNEAQ (reference sequence). CDR3 loop: CASSFGLAGRTDTQYF. CDR3 nucleotides: TGTGCCAGCAGCTTCGGACTAGCGGGCCGCACAGATACGCAGTATTTT.

The chain carries TRBV11-3 and TRBJ2-7; D remains ambiguous. The CDR3 contains 13 residues. V was shortened by 1 base and J by 4 bases, with 8 bases between the two germline ends. Germline lookup yields CDR1 SGHNT and CDR2 YENEEA. The CDR3 reads CASSLVKAYEQYF. The CDR3 bases are TGTGCCAGCAGCTTAGTAAAAGCATACGAGCAGTACTTC.

The sample holds a few counts of this clone. This rearrangement joins TRBV11-1 to TRBJ2-2; 8 bases are shared with TRBD2. Losses at the gene ends were 0 bases for V and 5 bases for J; bases not matched to a gene: 5. Germline V gene sequence: CDR1 SGHAT, CDR2 FQDESV (reference sequence). This CDR3 region has 16 residues. CDR3 DNA sequence: TGTGCCAGCAGCTTAGCGACTAGCGTGGGAACCGGGGAGCTGTTTTTT. This translates into CASSLATSVGTGELFF.

In DNA form, the CDR3 reads TGTGCCAGTAGTACAACGGACGGCGGACTTGAAAAACTGTTTTTT. It is translated as CASSTTDGGLEKLFF. This sequence joins TRBV19 and TRBJ1-4; D unclear. Trimming stripped 4 bases from V and 7 bases from J, with 16 bases between. CDR3 length: 15 residues. The germline V gene has CDR1 LNHDA and CDR2 SQIVND (reference sequence).

The chain joins TRBV4-1 to TRBJ1-5, with D possibly matching TRBD1 (5 bases). The CDR3 is made up of 16 amino acids. Germline assignment: CDR1 MGHRA and CDR2 YSYEKL. V dropped 1 base and J dropped 1 base, with 11 bases sitting between them. The CDR3 sequence is CASSQGQGPSNQPQHF. The DNA of the CDR3 is TGCGCCAGCAGCCAAGGTCAGGGTCCGAGCAATCAGCCCCAGCATTTT.

The rearrangement uses TRBV4-3 and TRBJ2-1; D unclear. Germline-derived CDR1 and CDR2 are LGHNA and YSLEER. The germline V and J ends were trimmed by 0 bases and 8 bases, with 20 bases remaining between them. CDR3 length: 17 amino acids. The CDR3 DNA reads as TGCGCCAGCAGCCAAGATCTTAGTAGTGATATGCCCCATGAGCAGTTCTTC. It encodes CASSQDLSSDMPHEQFF.